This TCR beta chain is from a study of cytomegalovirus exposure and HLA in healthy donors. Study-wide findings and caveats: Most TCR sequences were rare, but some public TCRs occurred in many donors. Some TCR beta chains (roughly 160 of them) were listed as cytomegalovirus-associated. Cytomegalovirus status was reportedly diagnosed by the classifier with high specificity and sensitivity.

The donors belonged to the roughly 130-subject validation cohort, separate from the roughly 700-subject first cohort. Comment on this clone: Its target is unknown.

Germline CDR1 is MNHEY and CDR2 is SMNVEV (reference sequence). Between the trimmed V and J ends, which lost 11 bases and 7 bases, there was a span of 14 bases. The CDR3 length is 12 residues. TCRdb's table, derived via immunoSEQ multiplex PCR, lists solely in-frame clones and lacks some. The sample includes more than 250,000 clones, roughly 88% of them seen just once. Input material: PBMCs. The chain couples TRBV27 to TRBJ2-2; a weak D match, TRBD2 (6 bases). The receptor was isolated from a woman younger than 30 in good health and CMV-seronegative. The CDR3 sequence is CAAGNPIGELFF. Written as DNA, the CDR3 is TGTGCCGCGGGGAATCCTATCGGGGAGCTGTTTTTT.